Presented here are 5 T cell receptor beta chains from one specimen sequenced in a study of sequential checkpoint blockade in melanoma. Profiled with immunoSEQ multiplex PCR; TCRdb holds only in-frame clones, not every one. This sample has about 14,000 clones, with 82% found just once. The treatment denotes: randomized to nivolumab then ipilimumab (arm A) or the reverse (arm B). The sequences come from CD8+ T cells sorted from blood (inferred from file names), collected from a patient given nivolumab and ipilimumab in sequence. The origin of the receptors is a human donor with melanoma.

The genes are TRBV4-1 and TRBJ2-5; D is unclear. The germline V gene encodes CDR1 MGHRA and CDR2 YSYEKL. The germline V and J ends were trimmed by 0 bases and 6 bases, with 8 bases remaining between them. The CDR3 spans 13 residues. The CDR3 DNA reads TGCGCCAGCAGCCAAGATCCCCTAAAGACCCAGTACTTC. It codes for CASSQDPLKTQYF.

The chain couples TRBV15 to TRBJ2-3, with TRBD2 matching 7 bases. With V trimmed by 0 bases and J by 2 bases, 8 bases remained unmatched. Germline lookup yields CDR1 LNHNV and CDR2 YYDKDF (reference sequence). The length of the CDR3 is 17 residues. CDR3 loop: CATSRDGGLTDTDTQYF. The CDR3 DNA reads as TGTGCCACCAGCAGAGATGGGGGACTAACCGACACAGATACGCAGTATTTT.

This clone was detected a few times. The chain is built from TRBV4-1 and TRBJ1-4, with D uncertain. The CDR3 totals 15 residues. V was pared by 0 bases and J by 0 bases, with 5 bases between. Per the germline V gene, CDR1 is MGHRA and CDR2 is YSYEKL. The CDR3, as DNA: TGCGCCAGCAGCCAAGAGCGTTCAACTAATGAAAAACTGTTTTTT. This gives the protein CASSQERSTNEKLFF.

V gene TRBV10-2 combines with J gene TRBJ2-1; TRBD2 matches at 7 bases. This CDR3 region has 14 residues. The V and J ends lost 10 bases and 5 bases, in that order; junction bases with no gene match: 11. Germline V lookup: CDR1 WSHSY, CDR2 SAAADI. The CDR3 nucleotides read TGCGCCACCCGAGAGCAGGGACTAAACAATGAGCAGTTCTTC. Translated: CATREQGLNNEQFF.

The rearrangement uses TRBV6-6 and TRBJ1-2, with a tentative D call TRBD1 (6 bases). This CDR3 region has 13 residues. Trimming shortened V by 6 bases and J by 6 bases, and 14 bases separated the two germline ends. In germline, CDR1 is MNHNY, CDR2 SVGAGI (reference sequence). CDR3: CASRDGTSDGYTF. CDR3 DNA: TGTGCCAGCAGGGATGGGACATCAGATGGCTACACCTTC.